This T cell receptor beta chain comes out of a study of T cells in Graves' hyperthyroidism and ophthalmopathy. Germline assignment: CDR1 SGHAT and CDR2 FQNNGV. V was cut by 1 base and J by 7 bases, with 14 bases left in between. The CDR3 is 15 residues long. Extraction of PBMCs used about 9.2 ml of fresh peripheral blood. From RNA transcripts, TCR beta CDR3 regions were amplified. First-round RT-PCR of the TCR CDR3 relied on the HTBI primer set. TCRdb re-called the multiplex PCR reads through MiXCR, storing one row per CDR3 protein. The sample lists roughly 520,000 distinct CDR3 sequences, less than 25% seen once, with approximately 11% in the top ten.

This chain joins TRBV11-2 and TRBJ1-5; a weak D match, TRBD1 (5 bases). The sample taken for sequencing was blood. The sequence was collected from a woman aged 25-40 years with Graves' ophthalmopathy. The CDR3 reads CASSLGRVAGQPQHF. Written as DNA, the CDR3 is TGTGCCAGCAGCTTAGGGAGGGTTGCAGGGCAGCCCCAGCATTTT.